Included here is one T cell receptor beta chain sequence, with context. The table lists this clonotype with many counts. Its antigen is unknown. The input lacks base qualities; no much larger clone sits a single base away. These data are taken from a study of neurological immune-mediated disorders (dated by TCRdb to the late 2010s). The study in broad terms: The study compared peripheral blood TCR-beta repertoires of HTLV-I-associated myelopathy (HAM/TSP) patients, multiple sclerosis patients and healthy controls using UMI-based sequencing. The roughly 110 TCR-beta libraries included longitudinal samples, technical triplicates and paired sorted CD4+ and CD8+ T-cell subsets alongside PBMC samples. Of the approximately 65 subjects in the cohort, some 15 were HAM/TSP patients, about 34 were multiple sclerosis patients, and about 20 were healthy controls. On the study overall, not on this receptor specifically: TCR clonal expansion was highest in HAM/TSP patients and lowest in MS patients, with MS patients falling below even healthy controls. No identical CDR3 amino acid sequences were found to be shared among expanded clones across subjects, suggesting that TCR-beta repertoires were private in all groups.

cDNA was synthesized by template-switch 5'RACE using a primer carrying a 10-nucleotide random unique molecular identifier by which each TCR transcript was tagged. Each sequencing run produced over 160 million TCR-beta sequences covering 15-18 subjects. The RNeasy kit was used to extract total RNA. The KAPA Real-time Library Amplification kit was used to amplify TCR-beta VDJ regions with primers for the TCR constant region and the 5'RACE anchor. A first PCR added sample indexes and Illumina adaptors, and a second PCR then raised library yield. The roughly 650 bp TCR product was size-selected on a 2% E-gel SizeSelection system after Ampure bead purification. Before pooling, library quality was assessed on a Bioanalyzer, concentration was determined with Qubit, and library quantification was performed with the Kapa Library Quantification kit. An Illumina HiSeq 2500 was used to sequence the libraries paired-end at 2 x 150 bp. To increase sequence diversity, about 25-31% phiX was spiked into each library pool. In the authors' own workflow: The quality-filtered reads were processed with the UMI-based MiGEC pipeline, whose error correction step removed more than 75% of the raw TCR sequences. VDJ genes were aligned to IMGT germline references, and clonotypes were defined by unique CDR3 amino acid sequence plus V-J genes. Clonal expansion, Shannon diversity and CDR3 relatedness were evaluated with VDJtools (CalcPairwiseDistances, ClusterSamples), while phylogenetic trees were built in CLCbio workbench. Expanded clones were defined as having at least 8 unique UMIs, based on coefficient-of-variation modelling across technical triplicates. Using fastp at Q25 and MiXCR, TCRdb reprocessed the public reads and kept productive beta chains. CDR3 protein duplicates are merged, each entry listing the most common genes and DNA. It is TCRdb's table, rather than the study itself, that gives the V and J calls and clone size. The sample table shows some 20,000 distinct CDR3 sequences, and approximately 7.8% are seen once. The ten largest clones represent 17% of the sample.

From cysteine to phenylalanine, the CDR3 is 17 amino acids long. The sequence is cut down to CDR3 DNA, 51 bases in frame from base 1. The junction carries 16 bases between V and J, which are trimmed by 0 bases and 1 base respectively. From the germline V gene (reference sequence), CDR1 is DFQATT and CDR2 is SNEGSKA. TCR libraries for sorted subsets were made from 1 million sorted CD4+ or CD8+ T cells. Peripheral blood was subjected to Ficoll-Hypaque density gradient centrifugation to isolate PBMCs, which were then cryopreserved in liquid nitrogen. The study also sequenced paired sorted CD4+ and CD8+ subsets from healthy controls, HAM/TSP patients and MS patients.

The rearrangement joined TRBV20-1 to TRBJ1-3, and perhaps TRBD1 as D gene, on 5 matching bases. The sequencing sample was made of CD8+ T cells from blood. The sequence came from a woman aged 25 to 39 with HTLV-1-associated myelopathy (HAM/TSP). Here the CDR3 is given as CSARDGGVAMSGNTIYF. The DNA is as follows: TGCAGTGCTAGAGATGGGGGGGTGGCAATGTCTGGAAACACCATATATTTT.